This TCR beta chain was obtained from a study of blood T cell repertoires in COVID-19 (dated by TCRdb to 2020 to 2021). Broadly, across the study: Collaborator samples came from the United States, Italy and Spain and covered acute and convalescent phases of COVID-19. The prospective study material was composed of cDNA or gDNA derived from T cells, B-cell-depleted T cells, or PBMCs. Subjects who had been exposed to COVID-19, were actively infected with it, or had recovered from it provided the deeply sampled blood TCRbeta repertoires that made up the dataset. The repertoires were released in a freely available public database meant as a resource for research on the immune response to SARS-CoV-2. Samples came from the ongoing ImmuneRACE study (first 160 participants) plus 1,254 subjects from 6 global collaborators. A de-identified subject ID, COVID-19 status, age in years and sex were almost always included in the sample metadata. HLA class I and class II types, where available, came from metadata supplied by the sample provider rather than from assay-based typing.

One collaborating source in Seattle enrolled patients during active infection and followed them longitudinally through the course of disease. Whole blood was collected in K2EDTA tubes by collaborating institutions according to the institutions' own protocols. For TCRbeta analysis, collaborators shipped samples in one of three forms: frozen whole blood, isolated PBMCs, or DNA extracted from either of those sample types. Paper-wide results and their limitations: The quantity of clinical and demographic metadata differed by source and by participant and was supplied without curation.

The germline V gene (reference sequence) supplies CDR1 MNHNY and CDR2 SVGAGI. The CDR3 runs 13 amino acids, cysteine and phenylalanine included. Only CDR3 DNA is held: 39 bases, read in frame from base 1. Cut back by 5 bases and 0 bases, the V and J ends lie 8 bases apart. TCRbeta CDR3 regions were amplified from genomic DNA using the immunoSEQ Assay, a bias-controlled multiplex PCR. In the paper's pipeline: The number of nucleated cells in each sample was estimated by amplification of reference gene primers within the assay. To quantify the absolute abundance of each unique TCRbeta CDR3 rearrangement, sequence reads were collapsed and filtered. For each sample, productive Simpson clonality was calculated as the square root of Simpson's diversity index across productive rearrangements. TCRdb took over this immuneACCESS table, retaining in-frame rearrangements with V and J assigned. Such tables are incomplete; in checked studies, under half of the missing clones stem from an unresolved V gene, and the remainder is unexplained. V and J calls and clone size are given by that table; D and trimming were obtained from the DNA. Across this sample there are about 160,000 clones, with around 92% seen only once. Jointly, the top ten make up approximately 4.9% of the sample.

For this clone: Its antigen specificity is not known. No clone much larger than this one lies a single base away; base qualities are absent.

This sequence originates from a man aged 30 to 45 with COVID-19, enrolled during active disease. The rearrangement joined TRBV6-6 to TRBJ2-7; perhaps TRBD1 is the D gene, with 5 bases matching. Specimen: peripheral blood. The sequence in DNA is TGTGCCAGCAGTCCCGACAGCTCCTACGAGCAGTACTTC. It translates as CASSPDSSYEQYF.